This is a list of T cell receptor beta chains from one sample in a study of shared clonotypes between healthy human individuals. Using immunoSEQ multiplex PCR, the repertoire was profiled, and TCRdb retains in-frame clones only, with some absent. The profile shows about 2.3 million clones, 90% to 95% of them singletons. Sequenced sample: naive CD4+ T cells from PBMCs. Receptors were obtained from a man younger than 30 in good health. Some clones in this sample may be carry-over from other donors' samples. The CDR3 runs from the conserved cysteine through the conserved F or W. The D gene is left open where the match is weak. The size entry is marked missing in some rows and otherwise reads once, few, many or a size class.

d_call: -
clone_size: -
v_call: TRBV28
cdr3_length: 13
j_call: TRBJ2-2
cdr3_aa: CASTLGFRGELFF
cdr3_nt: TGTGCCAGCACCCTTGGGTTCCGCGGGGAGCTGTTTTTT

d_call: -
clone_size: -
v_call: TRBV2
cdr3_length: 14
j_call: TRBJ1-5
cdr3_aa: CASSDRTGNQPQHF
cdr3_nt: TGTGCCAGCAGTGATAGGACTGGCAATCAGCCCCAGCATTTT

d_call: -
clone_size: -
v_call: TRBV6-6
cdr3_length: 14
j_call: TRBJ1-2
cdr3_aa: CASSPAGSYTTYTF
cdr3_nt: TGTGCCAGCAGTCCCGCGGGATCCTACACGACCTACACCTTC

d_call: -
clone_size: -
v_call: TRBV7-2
cdr3_length: 14
j_call: TRBJ2-5
cdr3_aa: CASSAQNTWETQYF
cdr3_nt: TGTGCCAGCAGCGCGCAGAACACTTGGGAGACCCAGTACTTC

d_call: -
clone_size: once
v_call: TRBV6-6
cdr3_length: 16
j_call: TRBJ2-2
cdr3_aa: CASSYSPRGHTGELFF
cdr3_nt: TGTGCCAGCAGTTACTCCCCCCGCGGACATACCGGGGAGCTGTTTTTT

d_call: TRBD1
clone_size: -
v_call: TRBV7-2
cdr3_length: 13
j_call: TRBJ1-5
cdr3_aa: CASSTGVNQPQHF
cdr3_nt: TGTGCCAGCAGTACAGGGGTCAATCAGCCCCAGCATTTT

d_call: -
clone_size: -
v_call: TRBV7-8
cdr3_length: 15
j_call: TRBJ2-1
cdr3_aa: CASSDRDGRYNEQFF
cdr3_nt: TGTGCCAGCAGCGACCGGGACGGTCGCTACAATGAGCAGTTCTTC

d_call: TRBD2
clone_size: -
v_call: TRBV5-6
cdr3_length: 14
j_call: TRBJ2-7
cdr3_aa: CASSLDREGYEQYF
cdr3_nt: TGTGCCAGCAGCTTGGACCGGGAGGGCTACGAGCAGTACTTC

d_call: -
clone_size: -
v_call: TRBV10-3
cdr3_length: 14
j_call: TRBJ1-3
cdr3_aa: CAISEGGAGNTIYF
cdr3_nt: TGTGCCATCAGTGAGGGTGGGGCTGGAAACACCATATATTTT

d_call: -
clone_size: -
v_call: TRBV4-2
cdr3_length: 16
j_call: TRBJ1-1
cdr3_aa: CASSQDPAGSRTEAFF
cdr3_nt: TGTGCCAGCAGCCAAGATCCGGCAGGGTCTAGGACTGAAGCTTTCTTT

d_call: -
clone_size: few
v_call: TRBV5-1
cdr3_length: 12
j_call: TRBJ1-2
cdr3_aa: CASSWGSYGYTF
cdr3_nt: TGCGCCAGCAGCTGGGGTAGCTATGGCTACACCTTC

d_call: -
clone_size: once
v_call: TRBV5-8
cdr3_length: 16
j_call: TRBJ2-7
cdr3_aa: CASSFGLVAGYYEQYF
cdr3_nt: TGTGCCAGCAGCTTTGGATTGGTTGCTGGTTACTACGAGCAGTACTTC

d_call: TRBD1
clone_size: -
v_call: TRBV7-2
cdr3_length: 15
j_call: TRBJ2-3
cdr3_aa: CASSFADRAADTQYF
cdr3_nt: TGTGCCAGCAGCTTCGCAGACAGGGCCGCAGATACGCAGTATTTT

d_call: -
clone_size: once
v_call: TRBV29-1
cdr3_length: 18
j_call: TRBJ1-3
cdr3_aa: CSVDVFSRDTSSGNTIYF
cdr3_nt: TGCAGCGTTGATGTATTCTCCCGCGACACATCCTCTGGAAACACCATATATTTT

d_call: TRBD1
clone_size: -
v_call: TRBV7-3
cdr3_length: 15
j_call: TRBJ2-5
cdr3_aa: CASSPGQGPQETQYF
cdr3_nt: TGTGCCAGCAGCCCCGGACAGGGGCCCCAAGAGACCCAGTACTTC

d_call: -
clone_size: few
v_call: TRBV19
cdr3_length: 14
j_call: TRBJ2-1
cdr3_aa: CASSPPPLANEQFF
cdr3_nt: TGTGCCAGTAGCCCTCCACCACTAGCTAATGAGCAGTTCTTC

d_call: TRBD2
clone_size: -
v_call: TRBV7-8
cdr3_length: 16
j_call: TRBJ2-3
cdr3_aa: CASSPMGTSGTDTQYF
cdr3_nt: TGTGCCAGCAGCCCGATGGGGACTAGCGGCACAGATACGCAGTATTTT

d_call: TRBD2
clone_size: -
v_call: TRBV19
cdr3_length: 14
j_call: TRBJ2-7
cdr3_aa: CASRRRAGGYEQYF
cdr3_nt: TGTGCCAGCCGCCGCCGGGCCGGGGGGTACGAGCAGTACTTC

d_call: TRBD2
clone_size: -
v_call: TRBV7-9
cdr3_length: 15
j_call: TRBJ2-5
cdr3_aa: CASSKTSGIQETQYF
cdr3_nt: TGTGCCAGCAGCAAGACTAGCGGGATCCAAGAGACCCAGTACTTC

d_call: -
clone_size: -
v_call: TRBV19
cdr3_length: 14
j_call: TRBJ2-7
cdr3_aa: CASSIRGSSYEQYF
cdr3_nt: TGTGCCAGTAGTATCCGAGGGAGCTCCTACGAGCAGTACTTC

d_call: -
clone_size: -
v_call: TRBV7-9
cdr3_length: 15
j_call: TRBJ2-3
cdr3_aa: CASSLAPGLSDTQYF
cdr3_nt: TGTGCCAGCAGCTTAGCTCCGGGCCTGTCAGATACGCAGTATTTT

d_call: -
clone_size: -
v_call: TRBV25-1
cdr3_length: 15
j_call: TRBJ2-3
cdr3_aa: CASSESGSVPNTQYF
cdr3_nt: TGTGCCAGCAGTGAATCGGGCTCCGTTCCAAATACGCAGTATTTT

d_call: -
clone_size: -
v_call: TRBV27
cdr3_length: 14
j_call: TRBJ1-4
cdr3_aa: CASSRGAINEKLFF
cdr3_nt: TGTGCCAGCAGTCGTGGGGCCATCAATGAAAAACTGTTTTTT

d_call: TRBD1
clone_size: -
v_call: TRBV28
cdr3_length: 13
j_call: TRBJ1-2
cdr3_aa: CASSPDRSYGYTF
cdr3_nt: TGTGCCAGCAGCCCGGACAGGAGCTATGGCTACACCTTC

d_call: -
clone_size: -
v_call: TRBV14
cdr3_length: 14
j_call: TRBJ2-2
cdr3_aa: CASSQDLRAGELFF
cdr3_nt: TGTGCCAGCAGCCAAGATTTACGTGCCGGGGAGCTGTTTTTT

d_call: -
clone_size: -
v_call: TRBV7-9
cdr3_length: 12
j_call: TRBJ1-3
cdr3_aa: CASSLEANTIYF
cdr3_nt: TGTGCCAGCAGCTTAGAGGCAAACACCATATATTTT

d_call: -
clone_size: -
v_call: TRBV19
cdr3_length: 13
j_call: TRBJ2-3
cdr3_aa: CASTLTRGDTQYF
cdr3_nt: TGTGCCAGTACCCTGACGCGAGGAGATACGCAGTATTTT

d_call: TRBD2
clone_size: -
v_call: TRBV11-2
cdr3_length: 13
j_call: TRBJ2-7
cdr3_aa: CASSPGGAYEQYF
cdr3_nt: TGTGCCAGCAGCCCGGGGGGGGCCTACGAGCAGTACTTC

d_call: TRBD1
clone_size: -
v_call: TRBV11-2
cdr3_length: 19
j_call: TRBJ2-1
cdr3_aa: CASSLPNFRGLSDYNEQFF
cdr3_nt: TGTGCCAGCAGCCTCCCAAATTTCAGGGGGCTAAGTGACTACAATGAGCAGTTCTTC

d_call: -
clone_size: -
v_call: TRBV19
cdr3_length: 14
j_call: TRBJ1-3
cdr3_aa: CATTRQSSGNTIYF
cdr3_nt: TGTGCCACAACCAGGCAGAGCTCTGGAAACACCATATATTTT

d_call: TRBD2
clone_size: -
v_call: TRBV7-2
cdr3_length: 15
j_call: TRBJ2-7
cdr3_aa: CASSLAGGTSYEQYF
cdr3_nt: TGTGCCAGCAGCTTAGCGGGAGGGACCTCCTACGAGCAGTACTTC

d_call: TRBD1
clone_size: -
v_call: TRBV7-2
cdr3_length: 15
j_call: TRBJ2-3
cdr3_aa: CASRPPGTATDTQYF
cdr3_nt: TGTGCCAGCAGACCACCCGGGACAGCCACAGATACGCAGTATTTT

d_call: -
clone_size: -
v_call: TRBV5-6
cdr3_length: 18
j_call: TRBJ2-1
cdr3_aa: CASSLGQGGRTRRNEQFF
cdr3_nt: TGTGCCAGCAGCTTAGGGCAGGGTGGGCGGACACGGCGGAATGAGCAGTTCTTC

d_call: -
clone_size: -
v_call: TRBV28
cdr3_length: 13
j_call: TRBJ1-5
cdr3_aa: CASSFGGNQPQHF
cdr3_nt: TGTGCCAGCAGTTTTGGGGGGAATCAGCCCCAGCATTTT

d_call: -
clone_size: -
v_call: TRBV7-6
cdr3_length: 17
j_call: TRBJ2-6
cdr3_aa: CASSPFGGVSGANVLTF
cdr3_nt: TGTGCCAGCAGCCCGTTCGGGGGAGTAAGTGGGGCCAACGTCCTGACTTTC

d_call: -
clone_size: -
v_call: TRBV28
cdr3_length: 12
j_call: TRBJ2-5
cdr3_aa: CASSSPTETQYF
cdr3_nt: TGTGCCAGCAGTTCGCCAACAGAGACCCAGTACTTC

d_call: -
clone_size: -
v_call: TRBV28
cdr3_length: 15
j_call: TRBJ2-5
cdr3_aa: CASSLWTGYQETQYF
cdr3_nt: TGTGCCAGCAGTTTATGGACGGGTTACCAAGAGACCCAGTACTTC

d_call: TRBD2
clone_size: -
v_call: TRBV27
cdr3_length: 18
j_call: TRBJ2-1
cdr3_aa: CASSKSPRLAGSYNEQFF
cdr3_nt: TGTGCCAGCAGTAAGTCCCCTCGGCTAGCGGGATCCTACAATGAGCAGTTCTTC

d_call: -
clone_size: -
v_call: TRBV18
cdr3_length: 17
j_call: TRBJ1-1
cdr3_aa: CASSPSRGRQMNTEAFF
cdr3_nt: TGTGCCAGCTCACCCTCTCGGGGCAGACAAATGAACACTGAAGCTTTCTTT

d_call: -
clone_size: -
v_call: TRBV6-5
cdr3_length: 12
j_call: TRBJ1-5
cdr3_aa: CASGPGTQPQHF
cdr3_nt: TGTGCCAGCGGGCCGGGGACTCAGCCCCAGCATTTT

d_call: -
clone_size: -
v_call: TRBV4-1
cdr3_length: 13
j_call: TRBJ2-5
cdr3_aa: CASSQYGQETQYF
cdr3_nt: TGCGCCAGCAGCCAGTATGGTCAAGAGACCCAGTACTTC

d_call: TRBD1
clone_size: -
v_call: TRBV11-2
cdr3_length: 18
j_call: TRBJ1-1
cdr3_aa: CASSPYLTGQVLDTEAFF
cdr3_nt: TGTGCCAGCAGCCCCTATCTGACAGGGCAAGTCCTAGACACTGAAGCTTTCTTT

d_call: -
clone_size: -
v_call: TRBV5-8
cdr3_length: 15
j_call: TRBJ1-5
cdr3_aa: CASSWIGTNNQPQHF
cdr3_nt: TGTGCCAGCAGCTGGATCGGGACAAATAATCAGCCCCAGCATTTT